A single sample gave rise to the 25 T cell receptor beta chains below, sequenced in a study of T cell responses to AZD1222 COVID-19 vaccine (dated by TCRdb to the early 2020s). The time point label, as the study defines it: about 28 days (+/-7) after the second vaccine dose. The meaning of the sample's treatment or condition label: meningococcal conjugate vaccine given as trial control. Library generation was performed with the immunoSEQ multiplex PCR assay. TCRdb provides this immuneACCESS table in a form limited to in-frame rearrangements. Some clones are lacking; in checked studies, under half of them reflect an unresolved V gene, and why the rest are absent is not known. The sample table records tens of thousands of clones; about 89% of these occur just once. The ten largest clones capture about 6% of the sample. The sequenced sample was peripheral blood, obtained 28 days after the second dose of the MenACWY control vaccine. The receptors were sampled from an adult who received the MenACWY meningococcal vaccine as a control.

The chain recombines TRBV10-3 with TRBJ2-1, with D possibly TRBD2 on 6 matching bases. This CDR3 is built from 15 residues. Germline CDR1 ENHRY, CDR2 SYGVKD. V was trimmed by 4 bases and J by 5 bases, leaving 15 bases between them. The CDR3 coding sequence is TGTGCCATCAGTGTGGATAGCGGTGATAACAATGAGCAGTTCTTC. This translates into CAISVDSGDNNEQFF.

The chain recombines TRBV5-6 with TRBJ2-2; the D call may be TRBD1 or TRBD2 (5 bases each). Germline V gene sequence: CDR1 SGHDT, CDR2 YYEEEE. The length of the CDR3 is 15 residues. The germline V and J ends were trimmed by 2 bases and 1 base, with 9 bases remaining between them. The CDR3 reads CASSFGTGNTGELFF. The CDR3 nucleotides are TGTGCCAGCAGCTTCGGGACGGGGAACACCGGGGAGCTGTTTTTT.

This clone has a single count. V and J are TRBV5-1 and TRBJ2-1; TRBD1 agrees at 11 bases. The V gene's germline CDR1 is SGHRS and CDR2 YFSETQ. CDR3 length: 15 amino acids. V gave up 5 bases and J gave up 7 bases; unmatched junction bases: 8. CDR3 coding DNA: TGCGCCAGCAGTCCGGACAGGGGGCGCCGAAATGAGCAGTTCTTC. Translating gives CASSPDRGRRNEQFF.

This clone has a single count. CDR3 sequence: CASSLDLGGAVTGELFF. CDR3 coding DNA: TGTGCCAGCAGCTTAGATTTAGGAGGAGCGGTGACCGGGGAGCTGTTTTTT. The V and J genes are TRBV11-3 and TRBJ2-2; D perhaps matches TRBD2 (5 bases). V was clipped by 0 bases and J by 5 bases, with 16 bases between them. The length of the CDR3 is 17 residues. CDR1 is SGHNT and CDR2 is YENEEA in the germline V gene.

The chain uses TRBV18 and TRBJ1-4; D is possibly TRBD1 (6 bases). The CDR3 is 18 amino acids. V dropped 2 bases and J dropped 0 bases, with 16 bases sitting between them. The germline V gene encodes CDR1 KGHSH and CDR2 LQKENI. DNA of the CDR3: TGTGCCAGCTCACCAGGGGGCGGATCACTAGCAACTAATGAAAAACTGTTTTTT. Its protein product is CASSPGGGSLATNEKLFF.

The J gene is TRBJ2-3, the V gene TRBV27; 8 bases are shared with TRBD1. Trimming at V came to 2 bases and at J to 4 bases, leaving 5 bases not matched to a gene. This CDR3 is built from 15 residues. CDR1 is MNHEY, CDR2 SMNVEV, per germline (reference sequence). The CDR3 DNA is TGTGCCAGCAGTTTACGGACAGGGCGACCAGATACGCAGTATTTT. This gives the protein CASSLRTGRPDTQYF.

V is TRBV29-1 and J is TRBJ1-4; D is uncertain. Germline V CDR1 and CDR2: SQVTM, ANQGSEA. This CDR3 is built from 12 residues. V lost 4 bases, J lost 8 bases, and 11 bases lay in between. CDR3 sequence reads: CSVGFEDEKLFF. The CDR3 nucleotides are TGCAGCGTTGGTTTCGAGGACGAAAAACTGTTTTTT.

The count of this clone is one. The chain uses TRBV9 and TRBJ2-2, with TRBD2 identical over 10 bases. V trimming: 1 base; J trimming: 3 bases; junction bases outside the gene matches: 6. The CDR3 loop spans 17 amino acids. The germline CDR1 and CDR2 sequences are SGDLS and YYNGEE. CDR3 sequence (DNA): TGTGCCAGCAGCGTATCACTAGCGGGGCTACACACCGGGGAGCTGTTTTTT. Encoded protein: CASSVSLAGLHTGELFF.

V is TRBV4-1 and J is TRBJ2-2; D is unclear. Trimming pared 0 bases from V and 3 bases from J, leaving 14 bases between. CDR1 is MGHRA and CDR2 is YSYEKL in the germline V gene. The CDR3 runs 17 residues. CDR3 nucleotide sequence: TGCGCCAGCAGCCAAGATTTGAGACGAAGGGACACCGGGGAGCTGTTTTTT. The encoded protein is CASSQDLRRRDTGELFF.

This sequence joins TRBV7-9 and TRBJ1-1, with D possibly matching TRBD1 (5 bases). The CDR3 is 12 residues long. CDR1 is SEHNR and CDR2 is FQNEAQ in the germline V gene (reference sequence). V was cut by 5 bases and J by 6 bases, with 10 bases left in between. CDR3 sequence: CASSHRDPEAFF. CDR3 nucleotides: TGTGCCAGCAGCCACCGGGACCCTGAAGCTTTCTTT.

By share, this clone ranks as medium-sized. The chain couples TRBV28 to TRBJ1-2; tentatively, D is TRBD1 (6 bases). The CDR3 totals 15 residues. The germline gives CDR1 MDHEN, CDR2 SYDVKM. V was cut by 5 bases and J by 4 bases, with 17 bases left in between. The CDR3 DNA is TGTGCCAGCAGTCCAATGACAGGCCGGTCCTATGGCTACACCTTC. It encodes CASSPMTGRSYGYTF.

The J gene is TRBJ2-2, the V gene TRBV10-2; maybe TRBD2 (5 bases). With 4 bases removed from V and 8 bases from J, the gap between germline ends came to 11 bases. This CDR3 region has 13 residues. Germline assignment: CDR1 WSHSY and CDR2 SAAADI. The CDR3 protein is CASSVSGGGELFF. CDR3 bases: TGCGCCAGCAGTGTATCCGGCGGGGGGGAGCTGTTTTTT.

This clone was detected only once. The chain uses TRBV5-4 and TRBJ1-6, with TRBD1 matching 8 bases. This CDR3 has 16 residues. Germline CDR1 SGHNT, CDR2 YYREEE (reference sequence). After removal of 3 bases from V and 10 bases from J, the junction contained 12 bases not matched to a gene. In DNA, the CDR3 is TGTGCCAGCAGCTCCAGACAGGGGAGTTGGGAATCACCCCTCCACTTT. Translated, it gives CASSSRQGSWESPLHF.

This clone was observed a few times. The chain carries TRBV28 and TRBJ2-3, with 12 bases identical to TRBD1. There are 15 residues in the CDR3. V was clipped by 6 bases and J by 0 bases; unmatched bases: 1. Germline-derived CDR1 and CDR2 are MDHEN and SYDVKM. CDR3 in DNA: TGTGCCAGCAGGGGACAGGGGGCGAGCACAGATACGCAGTATTTT. Translation gives CASRGQGASTDTQYF.

This clone was detected once. V usage is TRBV29-1 and J usage is TRBJ1-5; 8 nucleotides agree with TRBD1. Looked up from germline, CDR1 is SQVTM and CDR2 is ANQGSEA. V shed 6 bases, J shed 7 bases, and the junction held 5 bases outside the gene matches. The CDR3 covers 12 residues. CDR3 nucleotides: TGCAGCGTAGGACAGGGAGGGCAGCCCCAGCATTTT. It encodes CSVGQGGQPQHF.

The V gene is TRBV14, the J gene TRBJ2-3; perhaps TRBD2 as D (6 bases). The CDR3 spans 16 residues. V lost 0 bases to trimming and J lost 2 bases, with 12 bases between them. CDR1 and CDR2 (germline): SGHDN, FVKESK. The CDR3 loop reads CASSQDRSGHTDTQYF. In nucleotides, the CDR3 is TGTGCCAGCAGCCAAGACCGAAGCGGGCACACAGATACGCAGTATTTT.

The chain uses TRBV6-5 and TRBJ1-1; D unclear. The CDR3 has 13 amino acids. V gave up 2 bases and J gave up 4 bases, with 8 bases separating them. Germline-derived CDR1 and CDR2 are MNHEY and SVGAGI. CDR3 residues: CASSYRQPTEAFF. CDR3 nucleotide sequence: TGTGCCAGCAGTTACCGCCAGCCCACTGAAGCTTTCTTT.

This clone was counted between two and nine times. V and J are TRBV14 and TRBJ1-2; maybe TRBD1 (5 bases). The germline V gene encodes CDR1 SGHDN and CDR2 FVKESK. The germline V and J ends were trimmed by 4 bases and 0 bases, with 30 bases remaining between them. The CDR3 is 21 residues long. This CDR3 is CASSPGNRQLFLNLSNYGYTF. CDR3 in DNA: TGTGCCAGCAGCCCCGGTAATAGACAGTTATTCTTGAATCTGTCTAACTATGGCTACACCTTC.

This chain uses TRBV6-5 with TRBJ1-4; D not certain. This CDR3 contains 15 residues. V was cut by 0 bases and J by 9 bases, with 14 bases left in between. CDR1 is MNHEY and CDR2 is SVGAGI in the germline V gene. CDR3 in amino acids: CASSYSRNGGKKLFF. In DNA form, the CDR3 reads TGTGCCAGCAGTTACTCCCGTAACGGAGGCAAAAAACTGTTTTTT.

This chain joins TRBV5-5 and TRBJ1-4; 11 bases are a match to TRBD1. CDR1 is SGHKS, CDR2 YYEKEE, per germline (reference sequence). V dropped 0 bases and J dropped 0; count of bases not matched to a gene: 1. This CDR3 is built from 17 residues. The CDR3: CASSLVGQGATNEKLFF. The CDR3 region has the DNA TGTGCCAGCAGCTTGGTGGGACAGGGGGCAACTAATGAAAAACTGTTTTTT.

The V call is TRBV5-1, the J call TRBJ2-1; weak D call: TRBD2 (6 bases). The CDR3 totals 14 residues. V lost 4 bases, J lost 10 bases, and 18 bases lay in between. Germline loops: CDR1 SGHRS, CDR2 YFSETQ. The CDR3 loop is CASSIQRGFGEQFF. The CDR3 DNA reads TGCGCCAGCAGCATACAACGGGGGTTCGGGGAGCAGTTCTTC.

Only one count was recorded for this clone. The J gene is TRBJ1-4, the V gene TRBV5-1; 9 bases agree with TRBD1. After removal of 1 base from V and 8 bases from J, the junction contained 3 bases not matched to a gene. CDR1 is SGHRS and CDR2 is YFSETQ in the germline V gene. The CDR3 totals 14 residues. This chain's CDR3 is CASSLTGGEEKLFF. In DNA, the CDR3 is TGCGCCAGCAGCTTGACAGGGGGCGAGGAAAAACTGTTTTTT.

Here the CDR3 reads CASSEGQLNTGELFF. In nucleotides, the CDR3 is TGTGCCAGCAGCGAGGGACAGTTAAACACCGGGGAGCTGTTTTTT. The chain joins TRBV5-4 to TRBJ2-2; TRBD1 matches 7 bases. CDR1 and CDR2 (germline): SGHNT, YYREEE (reference sequence). Unmatched junction bases numbered 5, after V lost 4 bases and J lost 2 bases. The CDR3 is made up of 15 amino acids.

The rearrangement joins TRBV27 to TRBJ1-3, with 9 bases fitting TRBD1. The CDR3 totals 14 residues. The J segment lost 4 bases and the V segment lost 10 bases, leaving 8 bases of the junction unmatched. From germline, CDR1 is MNHEY and CDR2 SMNVEV (reference sequence). The CDR3 nucleotides read TGTGCCACTAAAGTTGACAGGGGGGGAAACACCATATATTTT. This encodes CATKVDRGGNTIYF.

The rearrangement joins TRBV10-3 to TRBJ2-3; tentative D call: TRBD1 (6 bases). CDR1 is ENHRY and CDR2 is SYGVKD in the germline V gene. The CDR3 contains 17 residues. V was pared by 10 bases and J by 6 bases, with 29 bases between. The CDR3 nucleotides are TGTGCCACCAGAGCCCCTGGCCTAGGCGAAAGGGGGGATACGCAGTATTTT. It translates to CATRAPGLGERGDTQYF.